This T cell receptor beta chain was profiled in a study of cytomegalovirus exposure and HLA in healthy donors (dated by TCRdb to the late 2010s). About the full investigation: An earlier analysis of roughly 630 of the donors reported roughly 270 Gb of sequence data and around 110 million unique TCR beta sequences from 150 million to 200 million T cells. The genetic ancestry cluster associated with self-reported Caucasian donors included over 65% of the approximately 430 genotyped donors. Among over 350 genotyped donors of the cohort, an average of roughly 240,000 unique TCR beta nucleotide sequences were sequenced per donor, around 18% of them non-productive. All discovery cohort repertoires had been generated using a single sequencing platform. Donor age, sex, ethnicity and CMV serostatus were collected together with the repertoire data. Both class I and class II loci were covered by HLA typing, at four-digit resolution. To decide whether each TCR beta V gene segment behaved as functional or pseudogenic, an earlier analysis of 587 of the donors relied on high-throughput TCR beta sequencing. An early release covering some 640 HLA-typed donors comprised about 290 gigabases of sequencing data and tens of millions of unique TCR sequences. The study used immunosequencing to profile the T cell repertoires of approximately 640 subjects and linked those repertoires to cytomegalovirus serostatus. Rather than using new phenotypic data, the later analysis identified candidate immune exposures from TCR beta sequences and from how often those sequences occurred across donors. The study was designed to test whether signatures of past pathogen exposure could be identified by cataloging public T cell receptors. Typing coverage differed by locus: A, B, C, DRB1 and DQB1 were typed in roughly 620-630 donors, DQA1 in approximately 520, DPA1 in around 580, and DPB1 in 472. The study combined high-throughput TCR immunosequencing, statistical association of individual TCRs with disease status, and machine learning to predict cytomegalovirus infection status. Along with the roughly 670-subject first cohort, a separate validation cohort of approximately 110 different subjects was used. Four to six DR-DQ haplotypes were handled as single units for association and clustering because linkage in the cohort was strong. In a later genetic analysis, genome-wide SNP genotypes for about 65% of the roughly 700 donors were used, and that subset was treated as a discovery cohort. A later analysis re-analyzed previously published TCR beta repertoires from about 600 donors and added high-resolution HLA genotyping to study TCR occurrence patterns.

The receptor library was made with the immunoSEQ multiplex PCR assay. For the multiplex PCR, a mixture combining 60 forward primers for TCR Vbeta segments and 13 reverse primers for TCR Jbeta segments was used. A multiplex PCR assay on genomic DNA amplified the CDR3 region of rearranged TCR beta genes. On the Illumina HiSeq System, the amplified TCR beta libraries were sequenced as 87-base-pair reads. The original methods were these. A later analysis tallied 75 million to 85 million unique TCR beta chains across the 700 or so repertoires, and about 10 million of those chains were shared by two or more donors. Raw reads were error-corrected and collapsed into unique sequences with a nearest-neighbor algorithm that merged closely related sequences to remove PCR and sequencing errors. CDR3 sequences were aligned to IMGT reference sequences to assign V, D and J gene segments. For a sequence to be retained, a match of at least six nucleotides was required to both a V gene segment and a J gene segment. Rearrangements were classified as productive when the CDR3 lacked stop codons and remained in frame with V and J, and all other rearrangements were classified as non-productive. CDR3 was defined according to IMGT convention as the region running from the second conserved V-encoded cysteine to the conserved J-encoded phenylalanine. The earlier analysis of about 590 of the donors excluded sequences that lacked an unambiguous match to a single V gene segment. In an earlier analysis of roughly 600 of the donors, a V segment was called functional when productive rearrangements were above 56.7%, and segregating when the standard deviation between donors exceeded 5%. To diagnose cytomegalovirus status from the catalog of TCR beta chain sequences, a statistical classification framework was built. In a later analysis, TCR nucleotide sequences were compared against IMGT/GENE-DB human TR gene sequences so that V and J genes could be assigned. A later analysis assigned CDR3 sequences and most-parsimonious VDJ recombination scenarios with the TCRdist pipeline. In a later analysis, each TCR beta chain was defined by its CDR3 amino acid sequence together with its V-gene family, and reads without a unique V-gene family were excluded. A later analysis removed 450 to 600 highly shared, low-generation-probability nucleotide sequences to deal with suspected cross-contamination and a sequencing artifact. In a later analysis, a clonal expansion index was calculated for each public chain from normalized within-repertoire ranks of inferred template counts. A later analysis computed generation probabilities with a VDJ recombination model fitted to out-of-frame rearrangements, and checked the results against IGoR. Hypergeometric tests were used in a later analysis to score TCR-TCR, TCR-HLA and TCR-CMV co-occurrence, with a repertoire-size bias correction applied to the TCR pairs. In a later analysis, false discovery rates were estimated by permuting HLA or CMV assignments 20 times. In a later analysis, co-occurring TCRs were grouped using DBSCAN, and TCRdist sequence similarity was added for clustering within HLA-allele-positive subsets. Co-occurrence clustering excluded repertoires with fewer than 30,000 or more than 120,000 public chains, plus five with anomalous nucleotide sharing. TCRdb took this table from immuneACCESS and kept in-frame rearrangements with V and J called. Such tables lack part of the clones; where checked against another copy, unresolved V genes explain under half of the gap, and the rest is unexplained. V, J and clone size are those of that table, while D and trimming were read from the DNA. For this sample there are about 130,000 clones; more than 65% appear just once. Approximately 2.4% of the sample goes to the ten largest clones.

For this chain, trimming is 5 bases at the V end and 6 bases at the J end, and the number of junction bases without a gene match is 9. The CDR3 measures 15 amino acids from cysteine to phenylalanine. Left in the record is the CDR3 DNA by itself, 45 bases read in frame from the first base. The germline V gene (reference sequence) yields LNHDA for CDR1 and SQIVND for CDR2. As regards this clone: Its specific antigen is unknown. Base-call qualities are not available, and no considerably larger clone is one nucleotide away.

The cohort consisted of approximately 690 healthy bone marrow donors. At the time of sampling, all cohort members were nominally healthy, though unrecorded immune exposures were likely present. The donor tested CMV seronegative and was one of the 352 seronegative cohort members. A peripheral blood sample was collected from each donor, and TCR beta sequencing was performed on peripheral blood mononuclear cells. The Qiagen DNeasy Blood Extraction Kit was used to extract genomic DNA from the blood cell samples. Beyond this particular receptor, the publication reports: Most CMV-associated TCR beta chains appeared to be HLA-restricted in a later analysis, and the HLA associations seemed to be driven largely by CMV exposure. A later analysis found that HLA-associated TCR beta chains were more clonally expanded and had lower generation probabilities than equally common non-associated chains. In this cohort, only TCR beta chains were sequenced, and detectable features were limited by the absence of alpha or paired-chain data. A later analysis found that TCR association rates varied across HLA loci, with DRB1 alleles showing the most associated TCRs and HLA-C alleles the fewest. An earlier analysis of approximately 500 of the donors showed that most TCR beta V segments appeared in productive rearrangements either about 87% or about 30% of the time, which broadly matched IMGT annotations. The study gave a list of 150 to 200 TCR beta chains associated with cytomegalovirus. The presence/absence analyses assumed that sequencing depth was roughly uniform across donors, and that assumption may not be true. Assigning TCR associations to individual alleles was difficult when HLA alleles, especially DR and DQ, strongly co-occurred. Three of the identified cytomegalovirus-associated TCR beta chains were confirmed in vitro to be specific for cytomegalovirus antigens. According to the authors, the approach could potentially be generalized to other disease states and immunological phenotypes. HLA typing was unavailable for some donors at each locus, so association tests used only the typed subset. A further reported finding was that TCR beta sequences accurately predicted the HLA-A and HLA-B alleles for most subjects in the first cohort. In a later analysis, 16,951 TCR beta sequences were associated with specific HLA alleles at a false discovery rate of 0.05. Compared with the roughly 600-donor mean, donors in an Asian-associated ancestry cluster had fewer N-insertions in productive TCRs, according to a later genetic analysis. Some IMGT-functional V segments, including TRBV6-2 and TRBV6-3, could not be told apart with the 87-base-pair reads, so those segments were excluded. Across donors, most TCR sequences were observed very rarely, whereas some public TCRs were present in many individuals. Correlated functional status among segregating V segments might be attributable to linkage disequilibrium, but an unknown experimental factor could not be ruled out. In a later genetic analysis, a missense DCLRE1C variant was associated with V-gene and J-gene trimming of TCR beta chains, and the association was replicated in an independent cohort. The earlier analysis of around 600 of the donors excluded 15 to 20 rarely observed V segments, including chromosome 9 orphons, because counts were too low. The classifier was reported to diagnose cytomegalovirus status with high specificity and sensitivity in both the original cohort and the validation cohort. A group of highly shared sequence variants was considered likely to be a technical artifact of the sequencing pipeline. In a later analysis, several top co-occurrence clusters were reported to appear linked to parvovirus B19, influenza, CMV and Epstein-Barr virus. The only immune exposure information available for the cohort was CMV serostatus.

This chain joins TRBV19 to TRBJ1-5; the junction holds 8 bases that match TRBD1. The sequencing sample was made of PBMCs. This TCR came from a man aged 45 to 65 in good health and CMV-seronegative. The CDR3 reads as follows: CASSPRTGLVQPQHF. The bases read TGTGCCAGTAGTCCCCGGACAGGGCTTGTTCAGCCCCAGCATTTT.